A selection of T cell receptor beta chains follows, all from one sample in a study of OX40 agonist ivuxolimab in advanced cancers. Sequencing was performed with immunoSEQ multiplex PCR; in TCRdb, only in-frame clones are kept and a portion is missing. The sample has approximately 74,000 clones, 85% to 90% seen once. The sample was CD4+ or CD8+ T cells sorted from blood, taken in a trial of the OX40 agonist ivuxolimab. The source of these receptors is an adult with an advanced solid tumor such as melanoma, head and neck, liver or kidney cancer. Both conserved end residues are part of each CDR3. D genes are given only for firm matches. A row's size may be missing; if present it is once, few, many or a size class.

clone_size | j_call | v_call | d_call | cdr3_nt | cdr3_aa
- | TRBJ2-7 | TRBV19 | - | TGTGCCAGTACCCGGACATTATCCTACGGTGAGCAGTACTTC | CASTRTLSYGEQYF
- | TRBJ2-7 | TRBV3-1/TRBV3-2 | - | TGTGCCAGCAGCCCCTCCAGTTTC | CASSPSSF
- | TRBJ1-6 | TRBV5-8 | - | TGTGCCAGCAGCTTGGCCAATGGGTATAATTCACCCCTCCACTTT | CASSLANGYNSPLHF
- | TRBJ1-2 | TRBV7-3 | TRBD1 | TGTGCCAGCAGCTTAGCGGGACAGGGGAGGGATGGCTACACCTTC | CASSLAGQGRDGYTF
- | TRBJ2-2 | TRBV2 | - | TGTGCCAGTGGCGGCAGGGGGGAGGCCGGGGAGCTGTTTTTT | CASGGRGEAGELFF
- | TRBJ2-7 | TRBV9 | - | TGTGCCAGCAGCGTAGCCCTATTTTCCTACAGCTACGAGCAGTACTTC | CASSVALFSYSYEQYF
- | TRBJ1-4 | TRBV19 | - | TGTGCCAGTTACGGGACGGCTAATGAAAAACTGTTTTTT | CASYGTANEKLFF
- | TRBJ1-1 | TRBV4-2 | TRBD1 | TGTGCCAGCAGTCTCCACACAGGGGAAAACACTGAAGCTTTCTTT | CASSLHTGENTEAFF
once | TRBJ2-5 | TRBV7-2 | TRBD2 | TGTGCCAGCAGCCGTAGCGGGGGGGGAGAGACCCAGTACTTC | CASSRSGGGETQYF
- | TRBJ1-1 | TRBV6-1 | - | TGTGCCAGCACCCTAACCGGGGGCACTGAAGCTTTCTTT | CASTLTGGTEAFF
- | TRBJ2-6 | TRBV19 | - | TGTGCCAGTAGTATAGGAGGGGTTGGGGCCAACGTCCTGACTTTC | CASSIGGVGANVLTF
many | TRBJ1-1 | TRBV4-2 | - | TGTGCCAGCAGCCAAGCAGGGAGGGCCACTGAAGCTTTCTTT | CASSQAGRATEAFF
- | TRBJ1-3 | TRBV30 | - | TGTGCCCGTTCCGGAGGGGGGCGAGGAAACACCATATATTTT | CARSGGGRGNTIYF
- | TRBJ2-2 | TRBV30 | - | TGTGCCTGGAGTGTACGAACAGGGCGAGAACACCGGGGAGCTGTTTTT | CAWSVRTGREHRGAVF
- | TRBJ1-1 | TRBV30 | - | TGTGCCTGGAGCCGGGGGTGGACTGAAGCTTTCTTT | CAWSRGWTEAFF
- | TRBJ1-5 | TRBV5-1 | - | TGCGCCAGCAGCCTGGGACACCTCGAGCATTTT | CASSLGHLEHF
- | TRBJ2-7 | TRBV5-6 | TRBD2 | TGTGCCAGCAGCTTTATGGGGCTGGGCGGGGGAAGCTCCTACGAGCAGTACTTC | CASSFMGLGGGSSYEQYF
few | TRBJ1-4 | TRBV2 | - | TGTGCCAGCAGTGAAATTGGGGGTGAAAAACTGTTTTTT | CASSEIGGEKLFF
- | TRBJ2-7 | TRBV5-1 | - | TGCGCCAGCCGGCCAGGACAGCAGACCTACGAGCAGTACTTC | CASRPGQQTYEQYF
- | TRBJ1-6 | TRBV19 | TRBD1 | TGTGCCAGTAGACCCAGGGGGAATTCACCCCTCCACTTT | CASRPRGNSPLHF
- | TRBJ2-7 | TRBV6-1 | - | TGTGCCAGCAGTGAAGGAATCCTCTACGAGCAGTACTTC | CASSEGILYEQYF
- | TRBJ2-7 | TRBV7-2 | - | TGTGCCAGCAGCCCCGACGAGGGGTACTACGAGCAGTACTTC | CASSPDEGYYEQYF
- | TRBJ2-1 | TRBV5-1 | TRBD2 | TGCGCCAGCAGCTACCTAGCGGGTACGACTTACAATGAGCAGTTCTTC | CASSYLAGTTYNEQFF
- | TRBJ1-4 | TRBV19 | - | TGTGCCAGTAGTGATCCAGCCCGAAGTACCAATGAAAAACTGTTTTTT | CASSDPARSTNEKLFF
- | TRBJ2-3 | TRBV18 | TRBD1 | TGTGCCAGCTCACCAAGGACAGGGAGCACAGATACGCAGTATTTT | CASSPRTGSTDTQYF
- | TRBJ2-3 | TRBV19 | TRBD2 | TGTGCCAGTAGTATACCTAGCGGACCTAGCACAGATACGCAGTATTTT | CASSIPSGPSTDTQYF
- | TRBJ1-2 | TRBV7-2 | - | TGTGCCAGCAGCTTAGCGGTTGGAAATCTGGGTGGCTACACCTTC | CASSLAVGNLGGYTF
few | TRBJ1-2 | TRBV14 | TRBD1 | TGTGCCAGCAGCCAGAGGGGTAGGGGGCAAGGCTACACCTTC | CASSQRGRGQGYTF
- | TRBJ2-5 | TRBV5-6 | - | TGTGCCAGCAGCCCGACAGGAAACCAAGAGACCCAGTACTTC | CASSPTGNQETQYF
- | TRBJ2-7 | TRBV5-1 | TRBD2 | TGCGCCAGCAGCTTGGCCGCCTTGGGGGACTACTACGAGCAGTACTTC | CASSLAALGDYYEQYF
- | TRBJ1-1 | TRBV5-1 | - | TGCGCCAGCAGCTTAGGAGGACCAGCGATGAACACTGAAGCTTTCTTT | CASSLGGPAMNTEAFF
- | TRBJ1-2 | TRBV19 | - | TGTGCCAGTAGTAAGGGGCGATTTAGTGGCTACACCTTC | CASSKGRFSGYTF
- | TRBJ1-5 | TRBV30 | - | TGTGCCTGGAACGCGGGGGACAATCAGCCCCAGCATTTT | CAWNAGDNQPQHF